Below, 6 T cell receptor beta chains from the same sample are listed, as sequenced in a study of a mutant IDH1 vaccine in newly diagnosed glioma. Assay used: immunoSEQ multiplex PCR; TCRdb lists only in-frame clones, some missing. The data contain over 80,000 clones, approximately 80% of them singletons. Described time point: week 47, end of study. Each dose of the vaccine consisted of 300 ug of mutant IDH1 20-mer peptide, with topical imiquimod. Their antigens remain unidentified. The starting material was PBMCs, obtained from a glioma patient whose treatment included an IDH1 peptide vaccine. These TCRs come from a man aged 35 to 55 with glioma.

The CDR3 nucleotides are TGTGCCAGTAGTATAGGAACTAGTTTTGGCACAGATACGCAGTATTTT. It encodes CASSIGTSFGTDTQYF. This chain connects TRBV19 to TRBJ2-3, with D perhaps TRBD2 (5 bases). With 1 base removed from V and 1 base from J, the gap between germline ends came to 12 bases. Germline V CDR1 and CDR2: LNHDA, SQIVND (reference sequence). This CDR3 spans 16 amino acids.

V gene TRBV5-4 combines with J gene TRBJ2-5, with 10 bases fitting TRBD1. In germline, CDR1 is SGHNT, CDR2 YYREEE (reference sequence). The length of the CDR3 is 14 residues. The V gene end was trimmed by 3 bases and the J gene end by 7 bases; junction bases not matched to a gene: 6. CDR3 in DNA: TGTGCCAGCAGCTCGGGACAGGGGAAAGGGACCCAGTACTTC. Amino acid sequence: CASSSGQGKGTQYF.

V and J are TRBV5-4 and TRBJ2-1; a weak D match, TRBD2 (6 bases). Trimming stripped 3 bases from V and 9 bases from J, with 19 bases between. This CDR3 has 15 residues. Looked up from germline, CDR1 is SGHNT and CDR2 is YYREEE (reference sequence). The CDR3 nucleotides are TGTGCCAGCAGCTCCGCTAAGACTAGGCTTAGTGAGCAGTTCTTC. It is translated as CASSSAKTRLSEQFF.

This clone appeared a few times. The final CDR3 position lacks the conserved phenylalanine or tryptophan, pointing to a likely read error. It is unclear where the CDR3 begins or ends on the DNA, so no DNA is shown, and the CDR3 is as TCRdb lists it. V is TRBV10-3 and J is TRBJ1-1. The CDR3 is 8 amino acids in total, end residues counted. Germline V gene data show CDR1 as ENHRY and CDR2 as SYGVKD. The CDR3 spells CAIIMDLK.

The CDR3 here is CSAVVVEKLFF. The CDR3 DNA is TGCAGTGCCGTCGTGGTGGAAAAACTGTTTTTT. This chain joins TRBV20-1 and TRBJ1-4; the D is unclear. This CDR3 has 11 amino acids. V dropped 6 bases and J dropped 8 bases, with 10 bases sitting between them. Germline CDR1 is DFQATT and CDR2 is SNEGSKA (reference sequence).

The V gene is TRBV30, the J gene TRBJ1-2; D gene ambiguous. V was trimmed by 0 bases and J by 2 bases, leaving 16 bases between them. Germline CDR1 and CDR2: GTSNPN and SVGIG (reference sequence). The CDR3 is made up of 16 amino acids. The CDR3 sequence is CAWSVRRSKGNYGYTF. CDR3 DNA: TGTGCCTGGAGTGTACGACGGTCGAAAGGAAACTATGGCTACACCTTC.